These 10 T cell receptor beta chains were sequenced from one sample in a study of T-cell reconstitution after alpha-beta-depleted transplantation in children. It was with unique molecular identifiers that the TCRbeta library was prepared. TCRdb independently ran MiXCR on the PCR reads; one entry per CDR3 protein. The table shows about 600,000 distinct CDR3 sequences, with roughly 24% occurring only once. The sample consisted of PBMCs, mostly from graft donor cells, taken 360 days after TCRalphabeta/CD19-depleted stem cell transplant. These receptors were collected from a boy under two years old who had a stem cell transplant for acute myeloid leukemia, so the T cells may come from the graft donor.

This clonotype was detected only a few times. The CDR3 is CASSTTPGTGGIEQYV. In DNA form, the CDR3 reads TGTGCCAGCAGTACAACTCCCGGGACAGGGGGCATCGAGCAGTACGTC. The chain combines TRBV6-1 with TRBJ2-7; 12 nucleotides match TRBD1. The CDR3 covers 16 residues. Germline values: CDR1 MNHNS, CDR2 SASEGT. The junction had 11 bases not matched to a gene; V was cut back by 5 bases and J by 6 bases.

The CDR3 region has the DNA TGTGCCAGCAGCCGCCTCCCGGGACAGGGTGACGAGCAGTACTTC. Amino acid sequence: CASSRLPGQGDEQYF. The V and J genes are TRBV7-9 and TRBJ2-7; 9 nucleotides line up with TRBD1. The length of the CDR3 is 15 residues. V shed 5 bases and J 5 bases; nucleotides not matched to a gene: 10. The V gene's germline CDR1 is SEHNR and CDR2 FQNEAQ (reference sequence).

CDR3 nucleotides: TGTGCCAGCGGCTCGAGGGGTGTTTCAGAAGAGACCCAGTACTTC. This gives the protein CASGSRGVSEETQYF. V is TRBV7-9 and J is TRBJ2-5; perhaps D is TRBD1 or TRBD2 (5 bases each). The CDR3 sequence is 15 residues long. Germline CDR1 SEHNR, CDR2 FQNEAQ (reference sequence). Trimming cost V 8 bases and J 3 bases, with 19 bases left between them.

This clonotype was seen a single time. One base away lies a much larger clone, so this may be a sequencing read error. The chain's CDR3 is CASSLVTVHEQYF. DNA for the CDR3: TGTGCCAGCAGTTTAGTTACCGTCCACGAGCAGTACTTC. The J gene is TRBJ2-7, the V gene TRBV12-3 or TRBV12-4, with D unclear. V dropped 1 base and J dropped 5 bases, with 9 bases sitting between them. This CDR3 has 13 amino acids.

This clonotype was recorded only once. This sequence joins TRBV18 and TRBJ1-2; TRBD1 agrees at 8 bases. The V gene end was trimmed by 3 bases and the J gene end by 4 bases; junction bases not matched to a gene: 4. Germline lookup yields CDR1 KGHSH and CDR2 LQKENI. The CDR3 spans 14 residues. The CDR3 here is CASSPTGEGYGYTF. In DNA form, the CDR3 reads TGTGCCAGCTCACCGACAGGGGAGGGCTATGGCTACACCTTC.

The V call is TRBV20-1, the J call TRBJ2-2; 7 bases align to TRBD2. The CDR3 runs to 15 residues. Trimming took 0 bases from V and 4 from J; bases not matched to a gene: 5. Germline CDR1 DFQATT, CDR2 SNEGSKA (reference sequence). CDR3 residues: CSARDRSSGTGELFF. CDR3 DNA sequence: TGCAGTGCTAGAGATCGTTCTAGCGGCACCGGGGAGCTGTTTTTT.

Note on this clonotype: Compared with germline, one end of the junction differs, possibly owing to a read error. The chain recombines TRBV2 with TRBJ2-1, with unresolved D. Germline-derived CDR1 and CDR2 are SNHLY and FYNNEI. The CDR3 loop spans 15 amino acids. The CDR3 DNA reads as TGTGCCAGCAGAGAAGACTTATCGCCCTACAATGAGCAGTTCTTC. Its translation is CASREDLSPYNEQFF.

V usage is TRBV12-3 or TRBV12-4 and J usage is TRBJ2-4, with 7 bases fitting TRBD2. The CDR3 loop spans 14 amino acids. Trimming removed 5 bases from V and 3 bases from J; junction bases left unmatched: 4. The CDR3: CASSRPGGKNIQYF. DNA for the CDR3: TGTGCCAGCAGTCGCCCGGGAGGCAAAAACATTCAGTACTTC.

V is TRBV11-3 and J is TRBJ2-3; TRBD1 matches at 9 bases. Germline CDR1 SGHNT, CDR2 YENEEA. J gave up 2 bases and V 3 bases, and 6 bases lay outside the gene matches. The length of the CDR3 is 16 residues. CDR3 bases: TGTGCCAGCAGCTTCGACAGGGGGTTCATCACAGATACGCAGTATTTT. This codes for CASSFDRGFITDTQYF.

This clonotype has more than one count but fewer than ten. J is TRBJ1-1 and V is TRBV20-1, with unresolved D. Germline lookup yields CDR1 DFQATT and CDR2 SNEGSKA (reference sequence). V dropped 8 bases and J dropped 8 bases, with 12 bases sitting between them. The CDR3 runs 10 residues. The CDR3 reads CSSIRGEAFF. For the CDR3, the DNA is TGCAGTTCGATTCGGGGAGAAGCTTTCTTT.